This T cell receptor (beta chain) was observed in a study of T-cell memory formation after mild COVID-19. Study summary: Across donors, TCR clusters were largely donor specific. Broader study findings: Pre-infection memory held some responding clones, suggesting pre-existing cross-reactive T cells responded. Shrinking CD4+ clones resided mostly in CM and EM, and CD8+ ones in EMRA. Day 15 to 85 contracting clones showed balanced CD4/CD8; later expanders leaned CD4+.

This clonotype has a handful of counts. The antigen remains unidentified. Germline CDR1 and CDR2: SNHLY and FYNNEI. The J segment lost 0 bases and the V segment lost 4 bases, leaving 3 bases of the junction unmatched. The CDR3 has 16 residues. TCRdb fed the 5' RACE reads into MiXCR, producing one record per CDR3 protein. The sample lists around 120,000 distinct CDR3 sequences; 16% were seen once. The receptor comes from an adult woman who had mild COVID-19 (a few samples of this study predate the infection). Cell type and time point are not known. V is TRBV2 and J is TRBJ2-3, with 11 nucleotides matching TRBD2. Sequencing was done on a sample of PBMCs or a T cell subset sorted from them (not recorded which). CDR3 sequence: CASSGLAGGSTDTQYF. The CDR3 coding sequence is TGTGCCAGCAGTGGGCTAGCGGGAGGTAGCACAGATACGCAGTATTTT.